The 26 T cell receptor beta chains given below trace back to one sample, sequenced in a study of PD-L1 blockade in urothelial cancer. Time point described: pretreatment peripheral blood. Measured with immunoSEQ multiplex PCR; TCRdb has only the in-frame clones, and not every one. The repertoire holds about 50,000 clones, around four fifths seen once, with roughly 3.3% in the top ten. Source: PBMCs, taken around atezolizumab (anti-PD-L1) treatment. The receptors originated from a man aged 65 to 85 with urothelial cancer.

The gene calls are TRBV2 and TRBJ2-7; possibly TRBD1 for D (6 bases). CDR3 size: 16 residues. V was trimmed by 7 bases and J by 4 bases, leaving 23 bases between them. Looked up from germline, CDR1 is SNHLY and CDR2 is FYNNEI. CDR3 in DNA: TGTGCCAGCAATCCCCCAGGGGCAGGGCGCTCGTACGAGCAGTACTTC. Translation gives CASNPPGAGRSYEQYF.

This sequence joins TRBV19 and TRBJ1-5; D may be TRBD1 (5 bases). The germline V gene has CDR1 LNHDA and CDR2 SQIVND (reference sequence). The CDR3 extends over 16 amino acids. Trimming removed 7 bases at V and 3 bases at J, with 19 bases between. CDR3: CASTSSVQGNNQPQHF. Written as DNA, the CDR3 is TGTGCCAGTACCTCCTCGGTTCAGGGAAACAATCAGCCCCAGCATTTT.

The rearrangement uses TRBV19 and TRBJ1-1; D not certain. This CDR3 comprises 13 residues. Germline CDR1 reads LNHDA; CDR2 reads SQIVND (reference sequence). Trimming shortened V by 5 bases and J by 1 base, and 8 bases separated the two germline ends. The CDR3 bases are TGTGCCAGTAGTCCCCCCAAGAACACTGAAGCTTTCTTT. Translated, it gives CASSPPKNTEAFF.

The V gene is TRBV18, the J gene TRBJ1-4, with 10 nucleotides matching TRBD1. Looked up from germline, CDR1 is KGHSH and CDR2 is LQKENI. The J segment lost 8 bases and the V segment lost 6 bases, leaving 3 bases of the junction unmatched. The CDR3 has 13 amino acids. Here the CDR3 reads CASSRDRGEKLFF. CDR3 bases: TGTGCCAGCTCTCGGGACAGGGGCGAAAAACTGTTTTTT.

The chain recombines TRBV4-1 with TRBJ1-2; D remains unclear. The CDR3 covers 16 residues. Germline values: CDR1 MGHRA, CDR2 YSYEKL. With 4 bases removed from V and 3 bases from J, the gap between germline ends came to 18 bases. The CDR3 bases are TGCGCCAGCAGCCCTAGAGACGGACTGGATGACTATGGCTACACCTTC. This codes for CASSPRDGLDDYGYTF.

The chain couples TRBV12-5 to TRBJ2-1; TRBD2 matches at 7 bases. The CDR3 loop spans 14 amino acids. V lost 5 bases, J lost 9 bases, and 10 bases stayed unmatched. Germline-derived CDR1 and CDR2 are LGHNT and FRNRAP. CDR3 residues: CASGPSSRGGEQFF. CDR3 DNA: TGTGCTAGTGGTCCCTCCTCCCGCGGGGGTGAGCAGTTCTTC.

The chain joins TRBV4-2 to TRBJ2-7; D gene ambiguous. The CDR3 consists of 13 residues. V was shortened by 1 base and J by 9 bases, with 13 bases between the two germline ends. Germline lookup yields CDR1 LGHNA and CDR2 YNFKEQ. The CDR3 DNA is TGTGCCAGCAGCCAAGTAGGCGGATTCGGGCAGTACTTC. Translated: CASSQVGGFGQYF.

Only one count was recorded for this clone. The rearrangement joins TRBV18 to TRBJ2-1, with D perhaps TRBD2 (5 bases). Germline CDR1 KGHSH, CDR2 LQKENI. This CDR3 has 14 residues. V lost 6 bases and J 2 bases, leaving 11 bases between the germline ends. CDR3 loop: CASSRSGTYNEQFF. The CDR3 DNA reads TGTGCCAGCTCGCGATCCGGGACCTACAATGAGCAGTTCTTC.

The chain carries TRBV7-8 and TRBJ1-4; 8 bases agree with TRBD1. The V gene end was trimmed by 5 bases and the J gene end by 8 bases; junction bases not matched to a gene: 10. The germline V gene encodes CDR1 SGHVS and CDR2 FQNEAQ. The CDR3 has 15 residues. The CDR3 loop reads CASSPPGGQAEKLFF. CDR3 in DNA: TGTGCCAGCAGCCCCCCGGGGGGACAGGCGGAAAAACTGTTTTTT.

There are a few counts of this clone. This chain joins TRBV28 and TRBJ2-7; the match to TRBD1 covers 9 bases. The germline CDR1 and CDR2 sequences are MDHEN and SYDVKM. This CDR3 has 16 amino acids. J was trimmed by 6 bases and V by 3 bases; bases with no gene match: 12. The CDR3 sequence is CASSLTGTGLVGEQYF. Written as DNA, the CDR3 is TGTGCCAGCAGTTTGACCGGGACAGGGTTAGTTGGCGAGCAGTACTTC.

The chain links TRBV4-1 to TRBJ2-7; TRBD1 matches at 12 bases. The V and J ends lost 2 bases and 2 bases, in that order; junction bases with no gene match: 7. The length of the CDR3 is 17 residues. Per germline, CDR1 MGHRA and CDR2 YSYEKL. CDR3 sequence reads: CASSQQGTGGLTYEQYF. The CDR3, as DNA: TGCGCCAGCAGCCAACAGGGGACAGGGGGCTTGACCTACGAGCAGTACTTC.

This clone was detected a few times. The chain links TRBV2 to TRBJ2-2; 8 bases are a match to TRBD1. J was trimmed by 2 bases and V by 7 bases; bases with no gene match: 6. Germline CDR1 and CDR2: SNHLY and FYNNEI. CDR3 length equals 15 residues. This chain's CDR3 is CASKLTGENTGELFF. The CDR3 DNA sequence: TGTGCCAGCAAACTGACAGGGGAAAACACCGGGGAGCTGTTTTTT.

This chain joins TRBV6-1 and TRBJ2-7; 8 bases are shared with TRBD1. The CDR3 has 14 amino acids. The germline CDR1 and CDR2 sequences are MNHNS and SASEGT. J was trimmed by 6 bases and V by 11 bases; bases with no gene match: 15. The chain's CDR3 is CACQRTGNIGEQYF. Written as DNA, the CDR3 is TGTGCCTGCCAGCGGACAGGGAATATCGGCGAGCAGTACTTC.

The chain carries TRBV18 and TRBJ2-3; D not certain. The CDR3 runs 15 residues. The V gene's germline CDR1 is KGHSH and CDR2 LQKENI. V lost 6 bases and J 0 bases, leaving 13 bases between the germline ends. The CDR3 here is CASSQSQLSTDTQYF. As DNA, the CDR3 is TGTGCCAGCTCGCAATCACAGTTAAGCACAGATACGCAGTATTTT.

This chain joins TRBV30 and TRBJ1-1, with D unclear. The germline V gene encodes CDR1 GTSNPN and CDR2 SVGIG (reference sequence). V lost 4 bases and J lost 4, with 7 bases in between. The CDR3 sequence is 11 residues long. CDR3 amino acids: CAWTFFTEAFF. Written as DNA, the CDR3 is TGTGCCTGGACTTTTTTCACTGAAGCTTTCTTT.

This clone was picked up one time. The chain combines TRBV30 with TRBJ1-6; tentative D call: TRBD1 (5 bases). The CDR3 covers 13 residues. Trimming shortened V by 2 bases and J by 10 bases, and 12 bases separated the two germline ends. Looked up from germline, CDR1 is GTSNPN and CDR2 is SVGIG (reference sequence). The CDR3, as DNA: TGTGCCTGGAGTACGGGGGTATCCTCACCCCTCCACTTT. Its protein product is CAWSTGVSSPLHF.

The V gene is TRBV5-1, the J gene TRBJ2-2, with 8 bases lining up with TRBD2. From germline, CDR1 is SGHRS and CDR2 YFSETQ. The CDR3 loop spans 19 amino acids. V shed 0 bases, J shed 5 bases, and the junction held 15 bases outside the gene matches. The CDR3, as DNA: TGCGCCAGCAGCTTGGGTACAGGACTAGCTTCTCGGGGAACCGGGGAGCTGTTTTTT. Translating gives CASSLGTGLASRGTGELFF. Drawing the rest from reference TRBV5-1 and TRBJ2-2, the complete variable domain is KAGVTQTPRYLIKTRGQQVTLSCSPISGHRSVSWYQQTPGQGLQFLFEYFSETQRNKGNFPGRFSGRQFSNSRSEMNVSTLELGDSALYLCASSLGTGLASRGTGELFFGEGSRLTVL.

This clone was recorded only once. This chain uses TRBV6-1 with TRBJ1-3; D remains unclear. CDR3 size: 11 residues. Germline CDR1 is MNHNS and CDR2 is SASEGT. Between the trimmed V and J ends, which lost 2 bases and 7 bases, there was a span of 3 bases. CDR3 in amino acids: CASSEPNTIYF. The CDR3 region has the DNA TGTGCCAGCAGTGAACCTAACACCATATATTTT.

The chain uses TRBV6-1 and TRBJ2-1; TRBD2 is a possible D gene (6 bases). V was pared by 8 bases and J by 5 bases, with 16 bases between. This CDR3 has 14 residues. Germline V gene lookup returns CDR1 MNHNS and CDR2 SASEGT. CDR3: CASGGAFINNEQFF. As DNA, the CDR3 is TGTGCCAGCGGAGGGGCATTCATCAACAATGAGCAGTTCTTC.

CDR3 loop: CASSPGTGRGNTEAFF. CDR3 coding DNA: TGTGCCAGCAGCCCAGGGACAGGGAGGGGGAACACTGAAGCTTTCTTT. V usage is TRBV7-2 and J usage is TRBJ1-1; 9 bases line up with TRBD1. CDR1 SGHTA and CDR2 FQGNSA come from the germline V gene. The V and J ends lost 5 bases and 1 base, in that order; junction bases with no gene match: 8. This CDR3 has 16 amino acids.

The gene calls are TRBV7-3 and TRBJ2-3; 9 nucleotides line up with TRBD1. The V and J ends lost 4 bases and 1 base, in that order; junction bases with no gene match: 3. Germline assignment: CDR1 SGHTA and CDR2 FQGTGA. The CDR3 is made up of 15 amino acids. The CDR3 coding sequence is TGTGCCAGCAGCTGGGGACAGGGAGGCACAGATACGCAGTATTTT. Protein sequence: CASSWGQGGTDTQYF.

The chain joins TRBV28 to TRBJ2-7; D uncertain. Between the trimmed V and J ends, which lost 6 bases and 1 base, there was a span of 7 bases. CDR3 size: 12 residues. Germline values: CDR1 MDHEN, CDR2 SYDVKM. The CDR3 region is CASRRQSYEQYF. CDR3 in DNA: TGTGCCAGCAGGCGGCAATCCTACGAGCAGTACTTC. The complete variable domain, with remaining parts taken from reference TRBV28 and TRBJ2-7, reads DVKVTQSSRYLVKRTGEKVFLECVQDMDHENMFWYRQDPGLGLRLIYFSYDVKMKEKGDIPEGYSVSREKKERFSLILESASTNQTSMYLCASRRQSYEQYFGPGTRLTVT.

This clone occurred once. The V and J genes are TRBV6-5 and TRBJ2-5; 10 bases map to TRBD2. J gave up 7 bases and V 6 bases, and 11 bases lay outside the gene matches. CDR1 is MNHEY, CDR2 SVGAGI, per germline. The CDR3 length is 15 residues. The CDR3 here is CASSLATSGMGTQYF. CDR3 coding DNA: TGTGCCAGCAGCCTTGCCACTAGCGGGATGGGGACCCAGTACTTC.

The rearrangement joins TRBV27 to TRBJ2-1, with D uncertain. CDR1 is MNHEY, CDR2 SMNVEV, per germline (reference sequence). The CDR3 runs 14 residues. V lost 3 bases, J lost 3 bases, and 9 bases lay in between. The CDR3 DNA reads TGTGCCAGCAGTTTCGCCAGTTTCTACAATGAGCAGTTCTTC. Translated, it gives CASSFASFYNEQFF.

V usage is TRBV6-5 and J usage is TRBJ2-7; D remains unclear. V was cut by 6 bases and J by 0 bases, with 9 bases left in between. CDR1 MNHEY and CDR2 SVGAGI come from the germline V gene. The CDR3 length is 13 residues. In DNA, the CDR3 is TGTGCCAGCAGCGTGGGCCGCTCCTACGAGCAGTACTTC. Translated, it gives CASSVGRSYEQYF.

The V gene is TRBV5-1, the J gene TRBJ2-5; tentative D call: TRBD1 (6 bases). V was shortened by 3 bases and J by 5 bases, with 23 bases between the two germline ends. The CDR3 length is 17 residues. CDR1 and CDR2 from the germline V gene are SGHRS and YFSETQ. The CDR3 coding sequence is TGCGCCAGCAGCTCCACTTACGCAGGGGCCGCGGTCGAGACCCAGTACTTC. The encoded protein is CASSSTYAGAAVETQYF.